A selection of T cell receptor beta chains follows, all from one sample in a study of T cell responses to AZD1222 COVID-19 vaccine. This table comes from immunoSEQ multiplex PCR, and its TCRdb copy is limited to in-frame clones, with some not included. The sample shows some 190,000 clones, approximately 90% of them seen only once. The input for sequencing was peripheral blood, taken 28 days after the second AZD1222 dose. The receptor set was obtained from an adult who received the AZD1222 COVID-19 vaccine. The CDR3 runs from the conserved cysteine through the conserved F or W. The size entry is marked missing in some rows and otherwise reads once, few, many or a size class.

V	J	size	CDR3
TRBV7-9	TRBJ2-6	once	CASSPSISGANVLTF
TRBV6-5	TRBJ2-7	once	CASSSSRLAGVYEQYF
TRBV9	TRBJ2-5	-	CASSEGLAGQETQYF
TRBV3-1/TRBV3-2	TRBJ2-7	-	CASSRGDYEQYF
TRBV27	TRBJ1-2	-	CASSLYGQEDYGYTF
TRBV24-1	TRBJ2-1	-	CATSESGTSGFNEQFF
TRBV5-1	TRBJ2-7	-	CASSLEGLLSYEQYF
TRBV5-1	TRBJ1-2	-	CASSPTTGAHGYTF
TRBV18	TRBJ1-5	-	CASSPGRVSSQPQHF
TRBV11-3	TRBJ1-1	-	CASSLGVGNTEAFF
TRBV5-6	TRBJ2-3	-	CASSYRTGISTDTQYF
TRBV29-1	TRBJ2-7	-	CSVRRTSGSSYEQYF
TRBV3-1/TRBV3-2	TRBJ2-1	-	CASSLQPSSYNEQFF
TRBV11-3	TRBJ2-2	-	CASSFGGYTGELFF
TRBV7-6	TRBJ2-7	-	CASSLAVGGTAVEQYF
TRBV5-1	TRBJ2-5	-	CASTPTVQETQYF
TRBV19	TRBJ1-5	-	CASRGDHSNQPQHF
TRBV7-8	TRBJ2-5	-	CASSRTTQETQYF
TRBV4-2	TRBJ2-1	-	CASSQVNNEQFF
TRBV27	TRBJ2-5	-	CASSTPAGAQETQYF
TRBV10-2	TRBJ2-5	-	CASSPTGSGVETQYF
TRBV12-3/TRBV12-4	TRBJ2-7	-	CASSLGSYEQYF
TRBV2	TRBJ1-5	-	CASGGQFLRNQPQHF
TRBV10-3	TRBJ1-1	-	CAISKTGDPEAFF
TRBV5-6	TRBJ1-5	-	CASSFSAGNQPQHF
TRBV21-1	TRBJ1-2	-	CASSTRGSYYGYTF
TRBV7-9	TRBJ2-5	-	CASSSSGEYQETQYF
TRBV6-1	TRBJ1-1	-	CASSEAAGGAETEAFF
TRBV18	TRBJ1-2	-	CASSPIGQGNGYTF
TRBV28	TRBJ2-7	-	CASILGTSGSDEQYF
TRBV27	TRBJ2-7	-	CASSLLAGQYEQYF
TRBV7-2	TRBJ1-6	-	CASSTLWARTGDQALHF
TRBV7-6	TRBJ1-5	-	CASSRGQGEWNQPQHF
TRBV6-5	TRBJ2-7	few	CASSSGLAGIYEQYF
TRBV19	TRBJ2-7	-	CASSISGTSGSYEQYF
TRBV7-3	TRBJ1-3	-	CASSPGPGNTIYF
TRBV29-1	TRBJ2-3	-	CSVGGGRGADTQYF
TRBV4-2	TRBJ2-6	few	CASSQEGSGANVLTF
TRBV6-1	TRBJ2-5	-	CASSEGRHLQETQYF
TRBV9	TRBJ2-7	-	CASSGTWSSYEQYF
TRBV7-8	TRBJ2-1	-	CASSPLANEQFF
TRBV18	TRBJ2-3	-	CASSLRLAPADTQYF
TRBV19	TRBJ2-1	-	CASSQQGVRDNEQFF
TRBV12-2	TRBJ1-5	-	CASRRPVPHSNQPQHF
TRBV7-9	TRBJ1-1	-	CASSSATGNTEAFF
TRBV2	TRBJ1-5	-	CASSVPPEGFGLGQPQHF
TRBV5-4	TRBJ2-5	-	CASSLTSYKETQYF
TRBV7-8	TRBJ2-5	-	CASSKERAVRETQYF